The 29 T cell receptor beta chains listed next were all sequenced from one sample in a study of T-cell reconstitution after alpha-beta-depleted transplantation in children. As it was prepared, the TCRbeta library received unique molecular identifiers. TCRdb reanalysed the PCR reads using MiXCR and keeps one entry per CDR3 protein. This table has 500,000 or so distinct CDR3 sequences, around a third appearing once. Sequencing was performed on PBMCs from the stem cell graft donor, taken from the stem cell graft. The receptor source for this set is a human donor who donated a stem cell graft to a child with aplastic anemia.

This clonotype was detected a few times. CDR3 bases: TGTGCCAGCAGCTTAAGACCCAGTATCAGAGATACGCAGTATTTT. Protein product: CASSLRPSIRDTQYF. This rearrangement joins TRBV7-3 to TRBJ2-3, with D unresolved. Trimming removed 1 base at V and 5 bases at J, with 13 bases between. The length of the CDR3 is 15 residues. Germline V gene data show CDR1 as SGHTA and CDR2 as FQGTGA.

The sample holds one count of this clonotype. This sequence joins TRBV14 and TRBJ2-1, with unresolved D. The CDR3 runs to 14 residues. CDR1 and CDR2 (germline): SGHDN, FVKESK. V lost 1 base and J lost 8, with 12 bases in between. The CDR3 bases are TGTGCCAGCAGCCAAGGAGCTGGGTTCTATGAGCAGTTCTTC. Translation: CASSQGAGFYEQFF.

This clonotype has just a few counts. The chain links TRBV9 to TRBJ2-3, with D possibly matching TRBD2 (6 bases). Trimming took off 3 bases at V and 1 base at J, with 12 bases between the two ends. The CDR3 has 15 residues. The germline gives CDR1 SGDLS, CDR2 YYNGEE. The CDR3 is CASSAQEGRTDTQYF. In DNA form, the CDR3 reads TGTGCCAGCAGCGCCCAGGAGGGCCGCACAGATACGCAGTATTTT.

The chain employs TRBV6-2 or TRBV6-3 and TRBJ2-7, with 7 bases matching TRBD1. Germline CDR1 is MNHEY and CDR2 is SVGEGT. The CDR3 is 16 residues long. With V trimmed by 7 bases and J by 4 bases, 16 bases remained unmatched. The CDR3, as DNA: TGTGCCAGCACTTCGCCCTACCGGGACAGAGGGTACGAGCAGTACTTC. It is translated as CASTSPYRDRGYEQYF.

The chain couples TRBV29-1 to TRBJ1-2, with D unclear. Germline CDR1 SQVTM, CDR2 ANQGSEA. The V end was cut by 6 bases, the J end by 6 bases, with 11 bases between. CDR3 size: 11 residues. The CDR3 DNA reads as TGCAGCGTCGACGCCACGGATGGCTACACCTTC. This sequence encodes CSVDATDGYTF. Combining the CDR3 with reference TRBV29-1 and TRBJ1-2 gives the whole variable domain SAVISQKPSRDICQRGTSLTIQCQVDSQVTMMFWYRQQPGQSLTLIATANQGSEATYESGFVIDKFPISRPNLTFSTLTVSNMSPEDSSIYLCSVDATDGYTFGSGTRLTVV.

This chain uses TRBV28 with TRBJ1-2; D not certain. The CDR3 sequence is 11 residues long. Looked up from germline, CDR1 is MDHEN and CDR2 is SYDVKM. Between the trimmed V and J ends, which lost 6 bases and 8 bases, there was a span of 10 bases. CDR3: CASSANDGYTF. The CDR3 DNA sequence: TGTGCCAGCAGCGCCAACGACGGCTACACCTTC.

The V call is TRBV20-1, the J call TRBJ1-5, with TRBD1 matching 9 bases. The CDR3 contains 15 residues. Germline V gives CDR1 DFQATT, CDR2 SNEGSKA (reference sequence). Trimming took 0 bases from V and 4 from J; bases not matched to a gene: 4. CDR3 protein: CSARESTGGNQPQHF. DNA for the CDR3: TGCAGTGCTAGAGAATCGACAGGGGGAAATCAGCCCCAGCATTTT.

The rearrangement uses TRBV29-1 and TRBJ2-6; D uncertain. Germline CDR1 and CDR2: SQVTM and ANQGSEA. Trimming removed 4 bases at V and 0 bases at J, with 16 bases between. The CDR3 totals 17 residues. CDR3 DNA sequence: TGCAGCGTTGGGGGTCCGGGCCTTGCCTCTGGGGCCAACGTCCTGACTTTC. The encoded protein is CSVGGPGLASGANVLTF.

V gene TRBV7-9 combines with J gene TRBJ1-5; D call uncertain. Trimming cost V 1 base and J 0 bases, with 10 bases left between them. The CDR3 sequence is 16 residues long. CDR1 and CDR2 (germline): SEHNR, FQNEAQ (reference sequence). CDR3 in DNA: TGTGCCAGCAGCTTAGGGCAGACGAATAGCAATCAGCCCCAGCATTTT. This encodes CASSLGQTNSNQPQHF.

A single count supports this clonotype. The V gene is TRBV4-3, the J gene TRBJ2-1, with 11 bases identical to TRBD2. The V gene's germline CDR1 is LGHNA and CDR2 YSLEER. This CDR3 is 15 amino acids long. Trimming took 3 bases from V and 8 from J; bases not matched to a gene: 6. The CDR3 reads CASSHLLAGVDEQFF. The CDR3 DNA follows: TGCGCCAGCAGCCATCTACTAGCGGGAGTTGATGAGCAGTTCTTC.

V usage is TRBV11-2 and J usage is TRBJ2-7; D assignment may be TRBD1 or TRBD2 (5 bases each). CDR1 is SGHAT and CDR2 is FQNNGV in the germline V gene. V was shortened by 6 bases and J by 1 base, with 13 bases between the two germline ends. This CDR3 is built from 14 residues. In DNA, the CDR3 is TGTGCCAGCAGGGATCCGGGACGATCCTACGAGCAGTACGTC. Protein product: CASRDPGRSYEQYV.

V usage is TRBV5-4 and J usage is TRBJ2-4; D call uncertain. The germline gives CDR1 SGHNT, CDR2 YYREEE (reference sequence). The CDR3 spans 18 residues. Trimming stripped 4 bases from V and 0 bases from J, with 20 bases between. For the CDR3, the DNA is TGTGCCAGCAGCGAGGCGGACGGGTACACTCTAGCCAAAAACATTCAGTACTTC. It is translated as CASSEADGYTLAKNIQYF.

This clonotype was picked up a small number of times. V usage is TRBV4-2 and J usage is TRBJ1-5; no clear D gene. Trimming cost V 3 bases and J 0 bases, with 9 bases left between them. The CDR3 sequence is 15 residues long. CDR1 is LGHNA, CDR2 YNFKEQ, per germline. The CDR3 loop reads CASSQDENSNQPQHF. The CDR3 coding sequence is TGTGCCAGCAGCCAGGACGAAAATAGCAATCAGCCCCAGCATTTT.

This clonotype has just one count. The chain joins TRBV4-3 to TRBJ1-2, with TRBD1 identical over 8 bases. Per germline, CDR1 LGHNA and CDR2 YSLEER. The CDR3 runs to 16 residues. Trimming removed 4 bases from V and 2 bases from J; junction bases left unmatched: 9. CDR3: CASSRDRYTKNYGYTF. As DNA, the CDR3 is TGCGCCAGCAGCCGGGACAGGTACACGAAAAACTATGGCTACACCTTC.

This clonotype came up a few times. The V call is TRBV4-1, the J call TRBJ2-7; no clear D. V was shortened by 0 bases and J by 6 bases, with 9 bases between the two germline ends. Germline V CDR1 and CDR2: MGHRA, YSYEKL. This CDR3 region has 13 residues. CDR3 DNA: TGCGCCAGCAGCCAAGATCCCTTCGGCGAGCAGTACGTC. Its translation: CASSQDPFGEQYV.

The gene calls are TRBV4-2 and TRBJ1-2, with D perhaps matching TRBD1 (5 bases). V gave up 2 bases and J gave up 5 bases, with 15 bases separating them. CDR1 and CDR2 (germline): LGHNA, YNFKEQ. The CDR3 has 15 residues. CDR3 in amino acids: CASSQISRDLYGYTF. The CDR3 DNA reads TGTGCCAGCAGCCAAATCTCCAGGGACCTTTATGGCTACACCTTC.

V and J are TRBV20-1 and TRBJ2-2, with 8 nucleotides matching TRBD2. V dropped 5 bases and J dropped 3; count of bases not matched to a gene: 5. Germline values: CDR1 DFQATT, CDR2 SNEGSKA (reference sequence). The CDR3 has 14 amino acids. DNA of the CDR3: TGCAGTGCTGAGCGGGAGCCCTACACCGGGGAGCTGTTTTTT. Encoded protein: CSAEREPYTGELFF.

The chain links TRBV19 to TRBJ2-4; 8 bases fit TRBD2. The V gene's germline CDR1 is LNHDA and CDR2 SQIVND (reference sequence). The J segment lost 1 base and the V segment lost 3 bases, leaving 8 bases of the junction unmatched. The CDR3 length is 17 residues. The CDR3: CASSIPSREVAKNIQYF. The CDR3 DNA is TGTGCCAGTAGTATCCCCTCGCGGGAGGTCGCCAAAAACATTCAGTACTTC.

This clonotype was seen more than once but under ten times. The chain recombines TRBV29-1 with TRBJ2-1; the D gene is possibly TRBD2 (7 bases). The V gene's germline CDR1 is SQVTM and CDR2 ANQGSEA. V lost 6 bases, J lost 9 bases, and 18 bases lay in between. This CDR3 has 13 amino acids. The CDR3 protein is CSVRGGGSAEQFF. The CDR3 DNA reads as TGCAGCGTGAGGGGGGGTGGGTCGGCTGAGCAGTTCTTC.

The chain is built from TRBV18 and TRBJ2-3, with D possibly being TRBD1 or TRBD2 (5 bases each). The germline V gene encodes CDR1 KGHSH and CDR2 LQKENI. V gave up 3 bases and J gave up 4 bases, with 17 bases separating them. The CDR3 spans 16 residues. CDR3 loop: CASSPLGPRGADTQYF. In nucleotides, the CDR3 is TGTGCCAGCTCACCCCTTGGGCCTAGAGGGGCAGATACGCAGTATTTT.

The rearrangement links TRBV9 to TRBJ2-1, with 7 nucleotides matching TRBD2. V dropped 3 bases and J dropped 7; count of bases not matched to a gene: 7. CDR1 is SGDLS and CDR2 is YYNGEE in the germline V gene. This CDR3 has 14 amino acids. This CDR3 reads CASSGGSLGNEQFF. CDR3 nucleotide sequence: TGTGCCAGCAGCGGCGGGAGCCTAGGAAATGAGCAGTTCTTC. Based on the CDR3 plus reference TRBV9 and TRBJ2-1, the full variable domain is DSGVTQTPKHLITATGQRVTLRCSPRSGDLSVYWYQQSLDQGLQFLIQYYNGEERAKGNILERFSAQQFPDLHSELNLSSLELGDSALYFCASSGGSLGNEQFFGPGTRLTVL.

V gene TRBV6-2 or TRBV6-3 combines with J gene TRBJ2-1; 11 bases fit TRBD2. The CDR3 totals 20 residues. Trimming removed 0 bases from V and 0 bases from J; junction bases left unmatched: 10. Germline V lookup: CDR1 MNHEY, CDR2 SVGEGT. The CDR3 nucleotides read TGTGCCAGCAGTTACTCGAGCCTAGCGGGAGGCCTAAGCTCCTACAATGAGCAGTTCTTC. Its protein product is CASSYSSLAGGLSSYNEQFF.

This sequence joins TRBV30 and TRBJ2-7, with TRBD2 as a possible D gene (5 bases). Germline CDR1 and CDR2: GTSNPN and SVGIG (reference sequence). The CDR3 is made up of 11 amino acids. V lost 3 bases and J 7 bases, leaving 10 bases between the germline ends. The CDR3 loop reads CAWSGRGEQYF. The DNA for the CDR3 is TGTGCCTGGAGCGGACGAGGGGAGCAGTACTTC.

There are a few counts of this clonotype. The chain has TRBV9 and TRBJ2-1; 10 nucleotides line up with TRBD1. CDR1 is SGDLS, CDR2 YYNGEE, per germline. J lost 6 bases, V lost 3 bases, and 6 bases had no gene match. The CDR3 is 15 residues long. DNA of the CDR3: TGTGCCAGCAGCGCGAGGACAGGGGGAGGCAATGAGCAGTTCTTC. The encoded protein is CASSARTGGGNEQFF.

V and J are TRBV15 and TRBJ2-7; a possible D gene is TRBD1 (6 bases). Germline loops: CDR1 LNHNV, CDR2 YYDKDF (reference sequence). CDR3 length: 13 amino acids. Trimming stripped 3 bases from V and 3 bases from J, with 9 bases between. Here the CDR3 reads CATSSLQGYEQYF. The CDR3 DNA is TGTGCCACCAGCAGCTTACAGGGCTACGAGCAGTACTTC.

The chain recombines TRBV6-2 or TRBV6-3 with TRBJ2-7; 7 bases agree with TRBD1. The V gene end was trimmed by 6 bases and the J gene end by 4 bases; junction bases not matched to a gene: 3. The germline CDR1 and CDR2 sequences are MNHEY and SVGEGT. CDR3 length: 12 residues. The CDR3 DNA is TGTGCCAGCAGCCAACAGGGGTACGAGCAGTACGTC. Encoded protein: CASSQQGYEQYV.

For the CDR3, the DNA is TGTGCCAGCAGCCTTACTAGCGGGAGTGAGACCCAGTACTTC. This gives the protein CASSLTSGSETQYF. The chain has TRBV7-8 and TRBJ2-5; 11 nucleotides agree with TRBD2. Germline CDR1 and CDR2: SGHVS and FQNEAQ. The CDR3 totals 14 residues. J lost 5 bases, V lost 5 bases, and 4 bases had no gene match.

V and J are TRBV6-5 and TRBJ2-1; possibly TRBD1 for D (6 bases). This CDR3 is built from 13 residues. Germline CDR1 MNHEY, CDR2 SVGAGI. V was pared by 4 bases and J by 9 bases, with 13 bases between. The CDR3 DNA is TGTGCCAGCAGTTCTAGTGGGGGCCGTGAGCAGTTCTTC. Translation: CASSSSGGREQFF.

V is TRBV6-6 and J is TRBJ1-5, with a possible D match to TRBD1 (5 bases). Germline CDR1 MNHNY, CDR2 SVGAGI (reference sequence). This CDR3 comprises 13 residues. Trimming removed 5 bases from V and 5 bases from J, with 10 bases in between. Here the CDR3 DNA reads TGTGCCAGCAGTAACCGGGGGGATCAGCCCCAGCATTTT. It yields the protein CASSNRGDQPQHF.